One sample yielded the 12 T cell receptor beta chains listed below, sequenced in a study of STAT5B mutations in CD4+ large granular lymphocyte leukemia (dated by TCRdb to between 2020 and 2023). Libraries came from the immunoSEQ multiplex PCR assay. The immuneACCESS repertoire file appears here via TCRdb, limited to in-frame rearrangements. These files lack a portion of the clones; in checked studies, under half of the deficit traces to unresolved V genes, and the cause of the others is not known. Across this sample there are 30,000 to 40,000 clones, with 65% to 90% seen only once. Of the sample, less than 1.5% is held by the ten largest clones. Sequenced input: CD4+ T cells from blood buffy coats. These receptors were obtained from a human donor in good health.

V and J are TRBV12-2 and TRBJ2-7; the table's TRBD2 call for D was not verified on the DNA. TRBV12-2 is noted as a pseudogene. CDR3 length equals 15 residues. In DNA form, the CDR3 reads TGTGCCTCCGGGAGGGAAAGCGCCCTCTCCTACGAGCAGTACTTC. It encodes CASGRESALSYEQYF.

The rearrangement joins TRBV27 to TRBJ2-1; D may be TRBD2 (5 bases). This CDR3 is 11 amino acids long. Between the trimmed V and J ends, which lost 5 bases and 9 bases, there was a span of 8 bases. The germline gives CDR1 MNHEY, CDR2 SMNVEV (reference sequence). CDR3 nucleotides: TGTGCCAGCAGTCGGGGAATTGAGCAGTTCTTC. Translating gives CASSRGIEQFF.

The V call is TRBV4-1, the J call TRBJ1-1; tentatively, D is TRBD1 (6 bases). Per germline, CDR1 MGHRA and CDR2 YSYEKL. The V end lost 3 bases, the J end lost 2 bases, and 19 bases lay between the germline ends. The CDR3 extends over 17 amino acids. CDR3 region: CASSQPSRQGFNTEAFF. In DNA, the CDR3 is TGCGCCAGCAGCCAGCCAAGTCGTCAGGGGTTCAACACTGAAGCTTTCTTT.

For the CDR3, the DNA is TGTGCCATCAGTGGGGACAGGGAGGTGGGGGAGCAGTACTTC. This codes for CAISGDREVGEQYF. V gene TRBV10-3 combines with J gene TRBJ2-7; 9 positions match TRBD1. CDR3 length: 14 amino acids. The germline CDR1 and CDR2 sequences are ENHRY and SYGVKD. Trimming removed 4 bases from V and 7 bases from J; junction bases left unmatched: 8.

V usage is TRBV5-6 and J usage is TRBJ2-2; 9 nucleotides line up with TRBD2. The CDR3 totals 16 residues. Per germline, CDR1 SGHDT and CDR2 YYEEEE. Trimming cost V 0 bases and J 2 bases; bases outside gene matches: 2. CDR3 bases: TGTGCCAGCAGCTTGGGGCTAGCGGGAAACACCGGGGAGCTGTTTTTT. Residues: CASSLGLAGNTGELFF.

The chain couples TRBV29-1 to TRBJ2-7, with 14 bases fitting TRBD2. V shed 3 bases, J shed 7 bases, and the junction held 5 bases outside the gene matches. This CDR3 spans 14 amino acids. CDR1 and CDR2 from the germline V gene are SQVTM and ANQGSEA. CDR3 sequence reads: CSVDQGLAGVEQYF. CDR3 sequence (DNA): TGCAGCGTTGATCAGGGACTAGCGGGAGTGGAGCAGTACTTC.

This sequence joins TRBV9 and TRBJ2-1, with a possible D match to TRBD1 (5 bases). Germline V lookup: CDR1 SGDLS, CDR2 YYNGEE. The V gene lost 3 bases and the J gene lost 6 bases, with 16 bases spanning the gap. The CDR3 consists of 15 residues. This chain's CDR3 is CASSGLGVRGNEQFF. CDR3 in DNA: TGTGCCAGCAGCGGATTAGGAGTAAGGGGCAATGAGCAGTTCTTC.

The chain links TRBV19 to TRBJ1-2; weak D call: TRBD1 (6 bases). From germline, CDR1 is LNHDA and CDR2 SQIVND (reference sequence). V lost 4 bases and J 1 base, leaving 16 bases between the germline ends. This CDR3 has 16 residues. The chain's CDR3 is CASSRGARNLNYGYTF. CDR3 nucleotides: TGTGCCAGTAGTAGGGGGGCGCGGAACCTTAACTATGGCTACACCTTC.

This rearrangement joins TRBV27 to TRBJ1-2; D is ambiguous. CDR3 length: 13 residues. Germline loops: CDR1 MNHEY, CDR2 SMNVEV (reference sequence). Trimming took off 2 bases at V and 7 bases at J, with 11 bases between the two ends. The CDR3 sequence: CASSLSSSIGYTF. CDR3 nucleotide sequence: TGTGCCAGCAGTTTAAGCAGCTCTATTGGCTACACCTTC.

This chain joins TRBV19 and TRBJ2-7, with TRBD1 matching 8 bases. Unmatched junction bases numbered 10, after V lost 8 bases and J lost 4 bases. The CDR3 loop spans 14 amino acids. Germline-derived CDR1 and CDR2 are LNHDA and SQIVND (reference sequence). In DNA, the CDR3 is TGTGCCAGTGGAGTAAGAACAGGGGGGTACGAGCAGTACTTC. Translating gives CASGVRTGGYEQYF. The whole variable domain, filled in from reference TRBV19 and TRBJ2-7, reads DGGITQSPKYLFRKEGQNVTLSCEQNLNHDAMYWYRQDPGQGLRLIYYSQIVNDFQKGDIAEGYSVSREKKESFPLTVTSAQKNPTAFYLCASGVRTGGYEQYFGPGTRLTVT.

The chain carries TRBV27 and TRBJ1-5; D ambiguous. From germline, CDR1 is MNHEY and CDR2 SMNVEV (reference sequence). Between the trimmed V and J ends, which lost 3 bases and 0 bases, there was a span of 9 bases. The CDR3 has 15 residues. The CDR3 DNA follows: TGTGCCAGCAGTTTGAGCGCGGTTAGCAATCAGCCCCAGCATTTT. Protein product: CASSLSAVSNQPQHF.

This chain joins TRBV25-1 and TRBJ2-1; 10 positions agree with TRBD1. With 6 bases clipped from V and 0 bases from J, the junction kept 5 bases outside the gene matches. This CDR3 has 16 residues. CDR1 and CDR2 from the germline V gene are MGHDK and SYGVNS. CDR3 residues: CASRGTGASSYNEQFF. In nucleotides, the CDR3 is TGTGCCAGCAGGGGGACAGGGGCCAGCTCCTACAATGAGCAGTTCTTC.